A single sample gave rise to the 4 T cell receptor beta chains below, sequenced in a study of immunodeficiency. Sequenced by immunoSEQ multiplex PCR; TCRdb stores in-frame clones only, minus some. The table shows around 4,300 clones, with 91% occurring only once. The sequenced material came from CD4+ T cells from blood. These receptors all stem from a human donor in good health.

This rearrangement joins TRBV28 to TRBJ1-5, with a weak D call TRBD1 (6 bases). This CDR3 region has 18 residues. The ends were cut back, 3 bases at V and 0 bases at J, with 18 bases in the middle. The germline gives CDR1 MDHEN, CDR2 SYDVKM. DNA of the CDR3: TGTGCCAGCAGTTTTTCACAGGGTTTGGGGGATAGCAATCAGCCCCAGCATTTT. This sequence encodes CASSFSQGLGDSNQPQHF.

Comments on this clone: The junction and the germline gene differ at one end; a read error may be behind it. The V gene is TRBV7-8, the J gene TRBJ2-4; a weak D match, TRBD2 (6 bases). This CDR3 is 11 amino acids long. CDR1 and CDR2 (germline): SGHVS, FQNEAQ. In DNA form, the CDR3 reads TGTGCCAGCATCCGCGGCGGGGTTATGGACTTC. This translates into CASIRGGVMDF. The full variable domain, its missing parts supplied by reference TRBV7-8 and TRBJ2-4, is GAGVSQSPRYKVAKRGQDVALRCDPISGHVSLFWYQQALGQGPEFLTYFQNEAQLDKSGLPSDRFFAERPEGSVSTLKIQRTQQEDSAVYLCASIRGGVMDFGAGTRLSVL.

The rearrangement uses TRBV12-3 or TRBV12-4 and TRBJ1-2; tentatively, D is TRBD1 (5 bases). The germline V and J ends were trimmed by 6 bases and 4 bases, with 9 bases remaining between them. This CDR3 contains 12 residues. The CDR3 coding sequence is TGTGCCAGCAGCGGGACGGTCTATGGCTACACCTTC. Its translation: CASSGTVYGYTF.

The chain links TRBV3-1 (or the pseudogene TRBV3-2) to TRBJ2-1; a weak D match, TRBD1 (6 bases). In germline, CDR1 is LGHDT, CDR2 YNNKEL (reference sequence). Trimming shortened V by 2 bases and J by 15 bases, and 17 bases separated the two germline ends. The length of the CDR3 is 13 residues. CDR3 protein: CASSQYGAGVVFF. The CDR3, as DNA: TGTGCCAGCAGCCAATACGGTGCAGGGGTTGTGTTCTTC.